Listed below are T cell receptor beta chains from one sample, sequenced in a study of T-cell reconstitution after alpha-beta-depleted transplantation in children. One entry per CDR3 protein, called by TCRdb with MiXCR from the PCR reads. This table has 400,000 to 500,000 distinct CDR3 sequences, about 11% appearing once. Sample: PBMCs from the stem cell graft donor, taken from the stem cell graft. Receptor source: a human donor who donated a stem cell graft to a child with acute myeloid leukemia. CDR3s include the opening cysteine and the closing phenylalanine or tryptophan. Each record gives: D gene, V gene, clone size, J gene, CDR3 DNA, CDR3 protein. D genes are given only for firm matches. Size is stated for part of the rows, as once, few or many counts, or as a class when the clone is expanded.

d_call: TRBD1
v_call: TRBV7-9
clone_size: few
j_call: TRBJ1-4
cdr3_nt: TGTGCCAGCAGCTTGACAGGGACGGCACATGAAAAACTGTTTTTT
cdr3_aa: CASSLTGTAHEKLFF

d_call: TRBD2
v_call: TRBV6-2/TRBV6-3
clone_size: NA
j_call: TRBJ2-3
cdr3_nt: TGTGCCAGCAACTCCCGGAGCGGGGGGGTATCTAGCACAGATACGCAGTATTTT
cdr3_aa: CASNSRSGGVSSTDTQYF

d_call: NA
v_call: TRBV2
clone_size: NA
j_call: TRBJ2-1
cdr3_nt: TGTGCCAGCACCCGGAGGGCAGACTCCTACAATGAGCAGTTCTTC
cdr3_aa: CASTRRADSYNEQFF

d_call: TRBD2
v_call: TRBV6-1
clone_size: many
j_call: TRBJ2-3
cdr3_nt: TGTGCCAGCAGCCCACTAGCGGGGGGCACAGATACGCAGTATTTT
cdr3_aa: CASSPLAGGTDTQYF

d_call: NA
v_call: TRBV9
clone_size: many
j_call: TRBJ2-2
cdr3_nt: TGTGCCAGCAGCGTTTCGGGAGACCCCGGGGAGCTGTTTTTT
cdr3_aa: CASSVSGDPGELFF

d_call: TRBD1
v_call: TRBV9
clone_size: few
j_call: TRBJ2-5
cdr3_nt: TGTGCCAGCAGCGTGGGACAGGAGTGGCAAGAGACCCAGTACTTC
cdr3_aa: CASSVGQEWQETQYF

d_call: NA
v_call: TRBV7-9
clone_size: few
j_call: TRBJ2-5
cdr3_nt: TGTGCCAGCAGCTTAGATTTTGAAGGGGAAGAGACCCAGTACTTC
cdr3_aa: CASSLDFEGEETQYF

d_call: NA
v_call: TRBV12-3/TRBV12-4
clone_size: few
j_call: TRBJ2-2
cdr3_nt: TGTGCCAGCAGTTCTCCCGGGGAGCTGTTTTTT
cdr3_aa: CASSSPGELFF

d_call: NA
v_call: TRBV9
clone_size: NA
j_call: TRBJ2-2
cdr3_nt: TGTGCCAGCAGCGTTTTCCCCGGGGAGCTGTTTTTT
cdr3_aa: CASSVFPGELFF

d_call: TRBD2
v_call: TRBV5-1
clone_size: many
j_call: TRBJ2-7
cdr3_nt: TGCGCCAGCAGCTTGGCCTCAGGCGGGAGTGACGAGCAGTACTTC
cdr3_aa: CASSLASGGSDEQYF

d_call: TRBD1
v_call: TRBV6-1
clone_size: few
j_call: TRBJ2-7
cdr3_nt: TGTGCCAGGGTTAATGGGACAGCCCCTTCTCCCGAGCAGTACTTC
cdr3_aa: CARVNGTAPSPEQYF

d_call: NA
v_call: TRBV10-3
clone_size: few
j_call: TRBJ2-2
cdr3_nt: TGTGCCATCAGTGAGTCTCGGGGGAACGGGGAGCTGTTTTTT
cdr3_aa: CAISESRGNGELFF

d_call: NA
v_call: TRBV4-1
clone_size: few
j_call: TRBJ1-1
cdr3_nt: TGCGCCAGCAGCCAGGGCGGGATGTGGACTGAAGCTTTCTTT
cdr3_aa: CASSQGGMWTEAFF

d_call: TRBD1
v_call: TRBV20-1
clone_size: NA
j_call: TRBJ1-2
cdr3_nt: TGCAGTGCGTGGACCGACAGGGGAAGGAACTATGGCTACACCTTC
cdr3_aa: CSAWTDRGRNYGYTF